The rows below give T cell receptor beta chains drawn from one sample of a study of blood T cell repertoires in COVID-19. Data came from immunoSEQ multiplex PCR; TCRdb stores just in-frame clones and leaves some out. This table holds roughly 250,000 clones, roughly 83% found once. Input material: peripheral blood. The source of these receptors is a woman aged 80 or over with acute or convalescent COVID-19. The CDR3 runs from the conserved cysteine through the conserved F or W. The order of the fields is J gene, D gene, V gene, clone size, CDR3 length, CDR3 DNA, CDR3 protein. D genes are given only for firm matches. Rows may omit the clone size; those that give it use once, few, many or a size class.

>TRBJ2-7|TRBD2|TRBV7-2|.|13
TGTGCCAGCAGCCAGACTAGCGGGGGATGGCAGTACTTC
CASSQTSGGWQYF
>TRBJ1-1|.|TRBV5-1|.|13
TGCGCCAGCAGTTATAACAAGAACACTGAAGCTTTCTTT
CASSYNKNTEAFF
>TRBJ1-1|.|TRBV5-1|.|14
TGCGCCAGCAGCTTGCGCCAGGCGGGCACTGAAGCTTTCTTT
CASSLRQAGTEAFF
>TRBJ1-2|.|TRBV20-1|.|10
TGCAGTGCCCCAGAGGATGGCTACACCTTC
CSAPEDGYTF
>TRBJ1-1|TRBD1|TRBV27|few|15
TGTGCCAGCAGTCCCTGGACAGGGATGAACACTGAAGCTTTCTTT
CASSPWTGMNTEAFF
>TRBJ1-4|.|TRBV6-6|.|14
TGTGCCAGCAAACCCGACAGCCCTAACGAAAAACTGTTTTTT
CASKPDSPNEKLFF
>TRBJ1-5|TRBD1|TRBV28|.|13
TGTGCCAGCAGACAAGCAGGGGGCCAGCCCCAGCATTTT
CASRQAGGQPQHF
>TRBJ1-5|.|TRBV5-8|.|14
TGTGCCAGCAGCCGTTGGGGGGGGCATCAGCCCCAGCATTTT
CASSRWGGHQPQHF
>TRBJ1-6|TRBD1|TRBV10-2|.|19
TGCGCCAGCAGTGAGTCGAACGCCGGACAGGCAACTTCCAATTCACCCCTCCACTTT
CASSESNAGQATSNSPLHF
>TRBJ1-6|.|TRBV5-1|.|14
TGCGCCAGCAGCTTTGAGACAGGTTCCTCACCCCTCCACTTT
CASSFETGSSPLHF
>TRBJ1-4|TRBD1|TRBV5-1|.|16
TGCGCCAGCAGCTTTGGGACAGGGGGATTCAATGAAAAACTGTTTTTT
CASSFGTGGFNEKLFF
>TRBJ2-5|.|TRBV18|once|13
TGTGCCAGCTCAGAACACAGGGAGGGGACCCAGTACTTC
CASSEHREGTQYF
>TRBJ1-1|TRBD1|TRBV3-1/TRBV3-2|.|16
TGTGCCAGCAGCTCCAGGGGGCTCACTTCGGACACTGAAGCTTTCTTT
CASSSRGLTSDTEAFF
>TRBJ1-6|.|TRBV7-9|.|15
TGTGCCAGCAGCCCCAGTGGGGGGTTAGGGTCACCCCTCCACTTT
CASSPSGGLGSPLHF
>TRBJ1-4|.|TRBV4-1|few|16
TGCGCCAGCAGCCAAGATCTTGACACCGGTTATGAAAAACTGTTTTTT
CASSQDLDTGYEKLFF
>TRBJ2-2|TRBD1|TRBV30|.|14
TGTGCCTGGGCCGGGACAGGGAACACCGGGGAGCTGTTTTTT
CAWAGTGNTGELFF
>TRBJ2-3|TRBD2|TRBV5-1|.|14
TGCGCCAGCAGTGAGCGGGGAGGTATGGATACGCAGTATTTT
CASSERGGMDTQYF
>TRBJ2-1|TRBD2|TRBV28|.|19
TGTGCCAGCAGCCCGGGACTAGCGGGGGGACCGAGCTCCTACAATGAGCAGTTCTTC
CASSPGLAGGPSSYNEQFF
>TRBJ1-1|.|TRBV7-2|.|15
TGTGCCAGCAGCTCTAGACAGCACCGCGGCACTGAAGCTTTCTTT
CASSSRQHRGTEAFF
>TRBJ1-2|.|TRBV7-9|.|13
TGTGCCAGCAGGCCGAACGCCCAGGGGAGTTACACCTTC
CASRPNAQGSYTF
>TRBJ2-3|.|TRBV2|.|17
TGTGCCAGCAGCCGGGACCGACAGGCCGTCTTGACAGATACGCAGTATTTT
CASSRDRQAVLTDTQYF
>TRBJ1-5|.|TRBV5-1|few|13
TGCGCCAGCTCTATGGGAGCACAGGGGCCCCAGCATTTT
CASSMGAQGPQHF
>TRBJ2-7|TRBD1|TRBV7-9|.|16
TGTGCCAGCAGCTTAACTCCCGGACAGGGACGCTACGAGCAGTACTTC
CASSLTPGQGRYEQYF
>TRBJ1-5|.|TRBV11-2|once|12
TGTGCCAGCAGCCCTGACTCGGGGCCCCAGCATTTT
CASSPDSGPQHF
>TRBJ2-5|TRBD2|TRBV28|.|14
TGTGCCAGCAGTTCCCGAGCGGGGCCGAAGACCCAGTACTTC
CASSSRAGPKTQYF
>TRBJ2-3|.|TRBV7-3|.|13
TGTGCCAGCAGCTTAGGGCGGGCAGATACGCAGTATTTT
CASSLGRADTQYF
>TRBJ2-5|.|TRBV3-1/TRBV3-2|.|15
TGTGCCAGCAGTCGCGGACAGCTTCCTAAGGAGACCCAGTACTTC
CASSRGQLPKETQYF
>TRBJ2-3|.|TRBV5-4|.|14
TGTGCCAGCAGCCGCGGACTCATCACAGATACGCAGTATTTT
CASSRGLITDTQYF
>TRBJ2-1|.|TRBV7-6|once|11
TGTGCCAGCAGCCTAAACAATGAGCAGTTCTTC
CASSLNNEQFF
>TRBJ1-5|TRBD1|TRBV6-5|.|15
TGTGCCAGCAGCCCCGACAGGGCTAGCAATCAGCCCCAGCATTTT
CASSPDRASNQPQHF
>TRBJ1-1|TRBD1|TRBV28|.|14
TGTGCCAGCAGTGCAGGGGGAAGGAACACTGAAGCTTTCTTT
CASSAGGRNTEAFF
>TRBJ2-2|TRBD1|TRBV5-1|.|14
TGCGCCAGCAGCAAACAGGGGGACACCGGGGAGCTGTTTTTT
CASSKQGDTGELFF
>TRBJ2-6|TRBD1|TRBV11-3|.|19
TGTGCCAGCAGCTCAAGAACCGGGACAGGGGGCTCCGGGGCCAACGTCCTGACTTTC
CASSSRTGTGGSGANVLTF
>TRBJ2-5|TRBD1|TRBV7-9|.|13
TGTGCCAGCAGTCACAGGGGGCGAGAGACCCAGTACTTC
CASSHRGRETQYF
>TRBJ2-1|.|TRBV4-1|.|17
TGCGCCAGCAGCCAAGGAGGGGGGAGCGGGACCTACAATGAGCAGTTCTTC
CASSQGGGSGTYNEQFF
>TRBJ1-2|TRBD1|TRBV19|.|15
TGTGCCAGTAGTCCCCGGGACAGGGCCCCCTATGGCTACACCTTC
CASSPRDRAPYGYTF
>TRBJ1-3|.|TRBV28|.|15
TGTGCCAGCAGCATGGGGGGTGGCTCTGGAAACACCATATATTTT
CASSMGGGSGNTIYF
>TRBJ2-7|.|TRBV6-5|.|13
TGTGCCAGCAGTCCAATGGGGGCATACGAGCAGTACTTC
CASSPMGAYEQYF
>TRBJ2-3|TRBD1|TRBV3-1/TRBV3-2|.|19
TGTGCCAGCAGCCAAGGGACAGGGGTCACTTTACTGACAACAGATACGCAGTATTTT
CASSQGTGVTLLTTDTQYF
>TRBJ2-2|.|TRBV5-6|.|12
TGTGCCAGCAGCTTGGCCAAAGGGGAGCTGTTTTTT
CASSLAKGELFF
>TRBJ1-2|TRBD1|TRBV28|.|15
TGTGCCAGCAGGGACCCGGGACAGGGGATTTATGGCTACACCTTC
CASRDPGQGIYGYTF
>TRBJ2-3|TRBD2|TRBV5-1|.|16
TGCGCCAGCAGCTCCGCGGGCGGGGGGGCAAAAGATACGCAGTATTTT
CASSSAGGGAKDTQYF
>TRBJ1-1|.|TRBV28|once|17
TGTGCCAGCAGTATAAACCCCTCGCGGGGGTGGAACACTGAAGCTTTCTTT
CASSINPSRGWNTEAFF
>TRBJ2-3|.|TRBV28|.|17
TGTGCCAGCAGGGGGAGGCGGGGCCCCCTGATAGCAGATACGCAGTATTTT
CASRGRRGPLIADTQYF